This T cell receptor beta chain was identified in a study of blood T cells in healthy people across ages. Together with a sample-barcoded 5' primer, a J-beta primer mix was included in a second PCR lasting about 6 to 11 cycles. TCRdb analysed the 5' RACE reads with MiXCR anew, one entry per CDR3 protein. The sample shows roughly 1.5 million distinct CDR3 sequences, approximately 42% of them seen only once. Trimming cost V 4 bases and J 3 bases; bases outside gene matches: 5. The CDR3 spans 16 residues. Looked up from germline, CDR1 is SQVTM and CDR2 is ANQGSEA. The V call is TRBV29-1, the J call TRBJ2-3, with 15 bases lining up with TRBD2. The specimen was blood. This TCR was sampled from a young woman in good health. The CDR3: CSVAGLAGGPTDTQYF. The CDR3 DNA reads as TGCAGCGTTGCAGGACTAGCGGGAGGGCCAACAGATACGCAGTATTTT.